The 14 T cell receptor beta chains listed next were all sequenced from one sample in a study of blood T cells in healthy people across ages. A J-beta primer mix and a sample-barcoded 5' primer were used in a second PCR of about 6 to 12 cycles. TCRdb reprocessed the 5' RACE reads via MiXCR and lists one record per CDR3 protein. Of approximately 760,000 distinct CDR3 sequences in the sample, roughly 25% were seen once. This sample was shared with a second study, whose subject was T cells of mothers and their children.

The specimen was blood. The receptors were gathered from a boy aged 5-17 years in good health.

The CDR3 DNA follows: TGCAGTGCTAACCGACTGGATGGCTACACCTTC. This encodes CSANRLDGYTF. This rearrangement joins TRBV20-1 to TRBJ1-2, with D unclear. Germline-derived CDR1 and CDR2 are DFQATT and SNEGSKA (reference sequence). The CDR3 covers 11 residues. V was clipped by 4 bases and J by 6 bases, with 9 bases between them.

This clonotype was seen a handful of times. The rearrangement joins TRBV10-3 to TRBJ2-7; 7 bases line up with TRBD1. The J segment lost 2 bases and the V segment lost 5 bases, leaving 3 bases of the junction unmatched. Per germline, CDR1 ENHRY and CDR2 SYGVKD. The length of the CDR3 is 13 residues. As DNA, the CDR3 is TGTGCCATCAGTAGGGACAGAACCTACGAGCAGTACTTC. Encoded protein: CAISRDRTYEQYF.

The CDR3 DNA follows: TGTGCCAGCAGCCAACCCGACAGGGTGCAGCAGTACTTC. Translation: CASSQPDRVQQYF. The gene calls are TRBV3-1 and TRBJ2-7, with TRBD1 matching over 7 bases. Germline values: CDR1 LGHDT, CDR2 YNNKEL (reference sequence). The trim removed 2 bases at V and 8 bases at J, leaving 6 bases unmatched. The CDR3 is 13 residues long.

In this sample, this clonotype turned up a few times. A read error may produce the germline difference seen at one junction end. The V and J genes are TRBV29-1 and TRBJ2-5; the match to TRBD2 covers 8 bases. The germline gives CDR1 SQVTM, CDR2 ANQGSEA. The CDR3 extends over 13 amino acids. The CDR3 loop reads CRVGVAGIETQYF. CDR3 DNA: TGCAGGGTTGGTGTAGCGGGGATAGAGACCCAGTACTTC.

The V gene is TRBV7-8, the J gene TRBJ1-6, with D tentatively TRBD1 (5 bases). This CDR3 comprises 14 residues. The germline V gene encodes CDR1 SGHVS and CDR2 FQNEAQ. Trimming took 2 bases from V and 9 from J, leaving 11 bases between them. As DNA, the CDR3 is TGTGCCAGCAGCTTATGGGGTAGGGGTTCACCCCTCCACTTT. Encoded protein: CASSLWGRGSPLHF. Filled out from reference TRBV7-8 and TRBJ1-6, the complete variable domain reads GAGVSQSPRYKVAKRGQDVALRCDPISGHVSLFWYQQALGQGPEFLTYFQNEAQLDKSGLPSDRFFAERPEGSVSTLKIQRTQQEDSAVYLCASSLWGRGSPLHFGNGTRLTVT.

The V call is TRBV7-6, the J call TRBJ2-4, with 8 bases matching TRBD2. The CDR3 has 17 residues. Germline CDR1 reads SGHVS; CDR2 reads FNYEAQ. The J segment lost 2 bases and the V segment lost 4 bases, leaving 10 bases of the junction unmatched. DNA for the CDR3: TGTGCCAGCAGCTCCGGACTAGCTGGCACAACCAAAAACATTCAGTACTTC. Amino acids: CASSSGLAGTTKNIQYF.

The chain carries TRBV29-1 and TRBJ2-3; D unclear. V shed 7 bases and J shed 4 bases, with 15 bases lying between them. Per germline, CDR1 SQVTM and CDR2 ANQGSEA. CDR3 size: 13 residues. The CDR3 loop reads CSAQEVVADTQYF. CDR3 in DNA: TGCAGCGCCCAGGAAGTGGTGGCAGATACGCAGTATTTT.

In this sample, this clonotype turned up a few times. The chain is built from TRBV7-2 and TRBJ2-1; 12 bases match TRBD2. V lost 0 bases, J lost 7 bases, and 10 bases stayed unmatched. Germline CDR1 reads SGHTA; CDR2 reads FQGNSA. The CDR3 consists of 18 residues. CDR3 in amino acids: CASSLASPLAGGRNEQFF. CDR3 in DNA: TGTGCCAGCAGCTTAGCGAGCCCCCTAGCGGGGGGGCGAAATGAGCAGTTCTTC.

This clonotype occurred a few times. V is TRBV4-1 and J is TRBJ2-1; no definite D call. With the DNA end fitting TRBJ2-7 better, the J assignment may be wrong. The CDR3 runs 13 residues. Germline assignment: CDR1 MGHRA and CDR2 YSYEKL. CDR3 in amino acids: CASSHESSYEQYF. Here the CDR3 DNA reads TGCGCCAGCAGCCACGAGAGCTCCTACGAGCAGTACTTC.

The genes are TRBV25-1 and TRBJ2-4; maybe TRBD2 (5 bases). V was shortened by 8 bases and J by 6 bases, with 11 bases between the two germline ends. Germline V gene data show CDR1 as MGHDK and CDR2 as SYGVNS. CDR3 length: 12 amino acids. CDR3: CASSVGVNIQYF. The CDR3 bases are TGTGCCAGCTCCGTCGGGGTAAACATTCAGTACTTC.

This clonotype has more than one count but fewer than ten. The chain carries TRBV29-1 and TRBJ2-5; D may correspond to TRBD1 or TRBD2 (5 bases each). V was trimmed by 8 bases and J by 5 bases, leaving 12 bases between them. CDR3 size: 11 residues. Germline-derived CDR1 and CDR2 are SQVTM and ANQGSEA. The CDR3 reads CSTVRDETQYF. For the CDR3, the DNA is TGCAGCACCGTCAGGGACGAGACCCAGTACTTC.

This clonotype appeared a few times. This chain links TRBV7-8 with TRBJ1-1; tentative D call: TRBD1 (5 bases). CDR1 and CDR2 (germline): SGHVS, FQNEAQ. The CDR3 covers 16 residues. Trimming removed 1 base from V and 4 bases from J, with 16 bases in between. CDR3 region: CASSLERTRWGTEAFF. For the CDR3, the DNA is TGTGCCAGCAGCTTAGAAAGGACAAGGTGGGGCACTGAAGCTTTCTTT. Combining the CDR3 with reference TRBV7-8 and TRBJ1-1 gives the whole variable domain GAGVSQSPRYKVAKRGQDVALRCDPISGHVSLFWYQQALGQGPEFLTYFQNEAQLDKSGLPSDRFFAERPEGSVSTLKIQRTQQEDSAVYLCASSLERTRWGTEAFFGQGTRLTVV.

This clonotype showed up just a few times. One end of the junction is discordant with germline, which a read error may explain. V usage is TRBV18 and J usage is TRBJ1-5, with 11 bases aligning to TRBD1. CDR3 length: 15 amino acids. Germline CDR1 and CDR2: KGHSH and LQKENI. For the CDR3, the DNA is TGTGCTAGCTCACCCTCGGACAGGGGGCTTCAGCCCCAGCATTTT. This sequence encodes CASSPSDRGLQPQHF.

V usage is TRBV27 and J usage is TRBJ1-2, with D uncertain. Germline V CDR1 and CDR2: MNHEY, SMNVEV (reference sequence). The CDR3 contains 15 residues. Deletions cut 3 bases from V and 5 bases from J, with 16 bases between. CDR3 residues: CASSLAYGRDYGYTF. DNA for the CDR3: TGTGCCAGCAGTTTGGCGTATGGTAGGGATTATGGCTACACCTTC.